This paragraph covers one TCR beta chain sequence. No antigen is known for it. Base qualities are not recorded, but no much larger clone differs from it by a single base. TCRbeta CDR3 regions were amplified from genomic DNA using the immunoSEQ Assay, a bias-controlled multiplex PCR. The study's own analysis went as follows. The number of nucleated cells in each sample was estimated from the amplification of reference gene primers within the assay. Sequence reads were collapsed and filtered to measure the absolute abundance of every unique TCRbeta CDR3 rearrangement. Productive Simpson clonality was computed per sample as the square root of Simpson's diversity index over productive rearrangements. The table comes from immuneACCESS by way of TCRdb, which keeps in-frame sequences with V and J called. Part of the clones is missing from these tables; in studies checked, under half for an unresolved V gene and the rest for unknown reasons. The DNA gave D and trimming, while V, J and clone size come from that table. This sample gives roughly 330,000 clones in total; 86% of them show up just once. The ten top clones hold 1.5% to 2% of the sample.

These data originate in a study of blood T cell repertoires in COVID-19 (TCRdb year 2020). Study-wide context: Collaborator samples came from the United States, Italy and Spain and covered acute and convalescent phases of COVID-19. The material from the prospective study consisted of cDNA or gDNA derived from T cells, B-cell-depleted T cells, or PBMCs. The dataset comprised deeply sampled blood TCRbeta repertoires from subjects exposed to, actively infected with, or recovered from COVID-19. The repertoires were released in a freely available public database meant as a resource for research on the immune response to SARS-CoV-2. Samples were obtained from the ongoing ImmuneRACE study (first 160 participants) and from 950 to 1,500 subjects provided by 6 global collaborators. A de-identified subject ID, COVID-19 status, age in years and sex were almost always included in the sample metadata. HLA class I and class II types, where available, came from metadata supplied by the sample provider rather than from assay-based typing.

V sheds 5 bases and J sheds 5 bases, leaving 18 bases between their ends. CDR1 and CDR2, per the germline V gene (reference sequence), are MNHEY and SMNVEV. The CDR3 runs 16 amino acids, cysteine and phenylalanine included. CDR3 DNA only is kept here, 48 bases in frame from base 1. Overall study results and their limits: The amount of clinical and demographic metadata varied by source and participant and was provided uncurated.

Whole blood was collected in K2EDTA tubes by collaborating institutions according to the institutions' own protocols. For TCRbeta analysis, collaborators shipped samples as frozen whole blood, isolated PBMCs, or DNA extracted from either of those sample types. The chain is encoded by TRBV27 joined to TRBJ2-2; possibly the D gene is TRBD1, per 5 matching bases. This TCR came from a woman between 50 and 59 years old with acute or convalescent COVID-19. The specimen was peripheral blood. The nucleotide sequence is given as TGTGCCAGCAGTCCCCAATTGGGGCAGGCTACCGGGGAGCTGTTTTTT. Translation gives CASSPQLGQATGELFF.